The 18 T cell receptor beta chains presented below share a single source sample, sequenced in a study of blood T cells in healthy people across ages. A sample-barcoded 5' primer and a J-beta primer mix were used in a second PCR of about 6 to 11 cycles. TCRdb called the 5' RACE reads again in MiXCR, with one record for every CDR3 protein. The table lists about 1.6 million distinct CDR3 sequences, roughly 30% of them singletons. Sequencing input: blood. The receptors stem from a woman aged 25 to 39 in good health.

J is TRBJ2-3 and V is TRBV21-1; the D call in the table, TRBD2, was not verified against the DNA. TRBV21-1 is marked as a pseudogene. CDR3 length: 19 residues. In DNA, the CDR3 is TGTGCCAGCAGCAAACTATCGGGACCGCGGAGGGGGGGGCCAGATACGCAGTATTTT. This gives the protein CASSKLSGPRRGGPDTQYF.

This clonotype was found a few times. V gene TRBV27 combines with J gene TRBJ2-5; 13 bases agree with TRBD2. V lost 5 bases and J lost 7; bases outside the gene matches: 7. This CDR3 has 15 amino acids. Germline V gives CDR1 MNHEY, CDR2 SMNVEV (reference sequence). The CDR3 DNA reads TGTGCCAGCAGTCCAGGGACTAGCGGGATGGTGACCCAGTACTTC. Protein sequence: CASSPGTSGMVTQYF.

There are many counts of this clonotype. The J gene is TRBJ2-5, the V gene TRBV29-1; 7 bases line up with TRBD1. The trim removed 5 bases at V and 2 bases at J, leaving 5 bases unmatched. Germline CDR1 and CDR2: SQVTM and ANQGSEA. This CDR3 comprises 13 residues. CDR3: CSVSRGQQETQYF. As DNA, the CDR3 is TGCAGCGTTTCCCGGGGACAGCAAGAGACCCAGTACTTC.

The chain joins TRBV5-1 to TRBJ2-3, with TRBD2 matching 8 bases. CDR1 is SGHRS, CDR2 YFSETQ, per germline. There are 14 residues in the CDR3. The trim removed 3 bases at V and 4 bases at J, leaving 4 bases unmatched. The CDR3 DNA reads TGCGCCAGCAGCTCGCGGGGGGCCGCAGATACGCAGTATTTT. Its protein product is CASSSRGAADTQYF.

This clonotype was picked up a small number of times. The chain links TRBV15 to TRBJ1-5, with 7 positions matching TRBD1. J was trimmed by 4 bases and V by 3 bases; bases with no gene match: 6. The CDR3 sequence is 15 residues long. Germline loops: CDR1 LNHNV, CDR2 YYDKDF (reference sequence). CDR3 nucleotide sequence: TGTGCCACCAGCAGCGGGGGACAGAGTAATCAGCCCCAGCATTTT. It encodes CATSSGGQSNQPQHF.

This clonotype was counted between two and nine times. The chain is built from TRBV20-1 and TRBJ2-7, with 9 bases fitting TRBD1. Germline V gene sequence: CDR1 DFQATT, CDR2 SNEGSKA (reference sequence). Trimming cost V 3 bases and J 0 bases; bases outside gene matches: 12. The CDR3 sequence is 17 residues long. The CDR3 DNA follows: TGCAGTGCTAGTGGGGACAGGGATAGGGGGATCTCCTACGAGCAGTACTTC. Protein sequence: CSASGDRDRGISYEQYF.

This clonotype appeared a few times. The rearrangement links TRBV6-2 or TRBV6-3 to TRBJ2-7; the D is unclear. The germline gives CDR1 MNHEY, CDR2 SVGEGT. This CDR3 has 14 amino acids. With 0 bases removed from V and 9 bases from J, the gap between germline ends came to 15 bases. The CDR3 sequence: CASSYSKAVTRQYF. In DNA form, the CDR3 reads TGTGCCAGCAGTTACTCGAAGGCGGTTACGAGGCAGTACTTC.

V is TRBV6-1 and J is TRBJ2-1; 7 bases are shared with TRBD2. V dropped 8 bases and J dropped 13; count of bases not matched to a gene: 17. CDR3 length: 14 amino acids. Germline CDR1 and CDR2: MNHNS and SASEGT. In DNA, the CDR3 is TGTGCCAGCGACAGCGGGACCCAGTATGGGACCCAGTTCTTC. It codes for CASDSGTQYGTQFF.

V is TRBV10-3 and J is TRBJ1-1, with TRBD1 matching 7 bases. Per the germline V gene, CDR1 is ENHRY and CDR2 is SYGVKD. Trimming removed 3 bases from V and 5 bases from J; junction bases left unmatched: 6. This CDR3 has 14 amino acids. CDR3 sequence reads: CAISEEQGGTEAFF. In nucleotides, the CDR3 is TGTGCCATCAGTGAAGAGCAGGGGGGTACTGAAGCTTTCTTT.

The chain combines TRBV20-1 with TRBJ2-7; 8 bases agree with TRBD2. This CDR3 comprises 12 residues. V lost 7 bases, J lost 0 bases, and 2 bases stayed unmatched. Germline V CDR1 and CDR2: DFQATT, SNEGSKA (reference sequence). In DNA form, the CDR3 reads TGCAGTGTACTAGCGGACTCCTACGAGCAGTACTTC. Translated, it gives CSVLADSYEQYF.

This sequence joins TRBV27 and TRBJ1-2; 9 bases match TRBD1. CDR1 and CDR2 from the germline V gene are MNHEY and SMNVEV (reference sequence). Losses at the gene ends were 3 bases for V and 7 bases for J; bases not matched to a gene: 12. This CDR3 is 16 amino acids long. This CDR3 reads CASSLGRRDRAPGYTF. DNA of the CDR3: TGTGCCAGCAGTTTGGGACGACGGGACAGGGCGCCTGGCTACACCTTC.

This clonotype was observed a handful of times. V gene TRBV4-2 combines with J gene TRBJ2-1; D is possibly TRBD2 (6 bases). CDR3 length equals 18 residues. Germline CDR1 and CDR2: LGHNA and YNFKEQ. The ends were cut back, 0 bases at V and 9 bases at J, with 24 bases in the middle. CDR3 amino acids: CASSQDRLAVGKSGEQFF. CDR3 DNA sequence: TGTGCCAGCAGCCAAGACCGGTTAGCGGTAGGAAAAAGCGGTGAGCAGTTCTTC.

V usage is TRBV20-1 and J usage is TRBJ2-1; D is unclear. This CDR3 comprises 12 residues. CDR1 is DFQATT, CDR2 SNEGSKA, per germline (reference sequence). The CDR3: CSCWVSTNEQFF. DNA for the CDR3: TGCAGCTGTTGGGTCAGTACCAATGAGCAGTTCTTC.

There are a few counts of this clonotype. The CDR3 coding sequence is TGTGCCAGCAGCCCCCGGGGCTGGGGAAAACTGTTTTTT. This sequence encodes CASSPRGWGKLFF. V gene TRBV27 combines with J gene TRBJ1-4, with D possibly TRBD1 on 5 matching bases. The CDR3 totals 13 residues. Germline values: CDR1 MNHEY, CDR2 SMNVEV (reference sequence). V lost 6 bases and J lost 10, with 15 bases in between.

The chain employs TRBV6-1 and TRBJ2-2; D gene ambiguous. The V end was cut by 2 bases, the J end by 6 bases, with 7 bases between. This CDR3 has 13 residues. Germline V lookup: CDR1 MNHNS, CDR2 SASEGT. The CDR3 sequence: CASSEWRPGELFF. The CDR3 bases are TGTGCCAGCAGTGAATGGCGACCCGGGGAGCTGTTTTTT.

The chain carries TRBV4-1 and TRBJ2-4; 14 bases are shared with TRBD2. The J call is uncertain, as TRBJ2-7 better fits the DNA end. Germline V lookup: CDR1 MGHRA, CDR2 YSYEKL. This CDR3 comprises 18 residues. The CDR3 DNA is TGCGCCAGCAGCCCCCGACTAGCGGGAGGGCCTATGACCCACGAGCAGTACTTC. This sequence encodes CASSPRLAGGPMTHEQYF.

This clonotype was seen only a few times. The chain links TRBV4-1 to TRBJ1-4, with TRBD1 matching 7 bases. Germline CDR1 and CDR2: MGHRA and YSYEKL. J gave up 8 bases and V 0 bases, and 6 bases lay outside the gene matches. The CDR3 has 15 amino acids. CDR3 coding DNA: TGCGCCAGCAGCCAAGACGCAGGGGGAAGCGAAAAACTGTTTTTT. As protein: CASSQDAGGSEKLFF.

This clonotype was picked up a small number of times. The CDR3: CASMQGPPGYGYTF. DNA of the CDR3: TGTGCCAGCATGCAAGGACCCCCGGGCTATGGCTACACCTTC. The V and J genes are TRBV6-5 and TRBJ1-2; D unclear. The V gene's germline CDR1 is MNHEY and CDR2 SVGAGI. The V end lost 7 bases, the J end lost 4 bases, and 16 bases lay between the germline ends. This CDR3 is built from 14 residues.